Listed here is a single T cell receptor (beta chain). What it binds is unknown. Naive CD8 cells, CD45RO-negative and positively selected for CCR7, excluded terminally differentiated effector memory CD45RA+ cells. This specimen belongs to a study of shared clonotypes between healthy human individuals. There are 13 residues in the CDR3. The V and J ends lost 5 bases and 11 bases respectively, with 16 bases between them. Germline loops: CDR1 MNHNY, CDR2 SVGAGI (reference sequence). Overall study results and limits: Sequencing depth was a factor that was expected to affect clonotype sharing among donors.

Each subset's genomic DNA was shared equally among a number of immunoSEQ plates. Clones were read by immunoSEQ multiplex PCR, and TCRdb kept only the in-frame ones, dropping some. The table shows roughly 2.1 million clones, with about 93% occurring only once. The clonotype was recovered from a man aged 18 to 30 in good health. Some clones in this sample may be carry-over from other donors' samples. J is TRBJ2-1 and V is TRBV6-6, with D perhaps matching TRBD2 (6 bases). The material sequenced was naive CD8+ T cells from PBMCs. CDR3 amino acids: CASSSSGGGKQFF. The CDR3 bases are TGTGCCAGCAGTAGCTCTGGGGGAGGTAAGCAGTTCTTC.